The entry below gives a single T cell receptor beta chain sequence along with its context. Here immunoSEQ multiplex PCR was the method, and the copy in TCRdb shows in-frame clones only, minus some. The repertoire holds 250,000 or so clones, roughly 87% seen once, with approximately 10% in the top ten. V shed 2 bases and J 4 bases; nucleotides not matched to a gene: 4. The germline gives CDR1 MNHNY, CDR2 SVGAGI (reference sequence). The CDR3 consists of 14 residues. In terms of age and location, participants ranged from roughly 18 to 100 years and lived in fewer than 30 US areas. The data are from a study of blood T cell repertoires in COVID-19.

The sequence came from a man aged 30 to 45 who had recovered from COVID-19. The V gene is TRBV6-6, the J gene TRBJ1-1; TRBD1 agrees at 7 bases. Sequencing input: PBMCs or T cells enriched from blood (not recorded which). The chain's CDR3 is CASSYAEGATEAFF. The CDR3 DNA sequence: TGTGCCAGCAGTTACGCGGAGGGGGCCACTGAAGCTTTCTTT.